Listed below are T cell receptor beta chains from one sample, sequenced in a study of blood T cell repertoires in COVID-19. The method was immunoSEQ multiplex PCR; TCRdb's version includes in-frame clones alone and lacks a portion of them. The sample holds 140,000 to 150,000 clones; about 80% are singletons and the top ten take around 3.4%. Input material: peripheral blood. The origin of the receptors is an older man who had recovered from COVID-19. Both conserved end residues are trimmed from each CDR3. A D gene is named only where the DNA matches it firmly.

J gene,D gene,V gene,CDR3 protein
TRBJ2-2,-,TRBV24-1,ATSDLGVAHPNTGELF
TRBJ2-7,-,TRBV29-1,SVLTGSYEQY
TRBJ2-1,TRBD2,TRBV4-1,ASSQEGLGGGPGF
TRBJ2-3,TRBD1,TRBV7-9,ASSLGQGVVDTQY
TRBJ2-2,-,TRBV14,ASSQQRATSSGELF
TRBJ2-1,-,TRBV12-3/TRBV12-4,ASSLGWGLKQF
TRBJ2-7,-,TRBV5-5,ASSRVSYEQY
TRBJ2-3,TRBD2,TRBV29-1,SAGTSGRADTQY
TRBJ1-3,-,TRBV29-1,SVEDPRGGGNTIY
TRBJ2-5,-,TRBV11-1,ASSFRGGGRETQY
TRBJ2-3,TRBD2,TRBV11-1,ASSSGLAGVPDTQY
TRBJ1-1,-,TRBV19,ASSMLGGSTEAF
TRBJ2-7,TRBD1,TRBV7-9,ASNSQPGTGDTYEQY
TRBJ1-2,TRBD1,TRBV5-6,ASSLDRTGGLYYGYT
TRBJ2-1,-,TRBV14,ASSRPGLGYNEQF
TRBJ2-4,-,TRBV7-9,ASSSPIGRGGNIQY
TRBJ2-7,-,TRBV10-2,ASSVNEYYEQY
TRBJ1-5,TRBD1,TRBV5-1,ASSPGQDSNQPQH
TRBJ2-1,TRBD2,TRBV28,ASRGLAYEQF
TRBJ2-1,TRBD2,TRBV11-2,ASSWGGRIRAEQF
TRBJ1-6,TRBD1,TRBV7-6,ASSPGTGVNSPLH
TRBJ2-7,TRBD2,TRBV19,ASSNPGLGSYEQY
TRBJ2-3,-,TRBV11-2,ASSFFPSGSTDTQY
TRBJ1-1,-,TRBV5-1,ASSLSGVNTEAF